Each of the 23 T cell receptor beta chains below was sequenced from the same sample in a study of cytomegalovirus exposure and HLA in healthy donors (TCRdb year 2017). The library was made by the immunoSEQ multiplex PCR assay. For the multiplex PCR, a mixture combining 60 forward primers for TCR Vbeta segments and 13 reverse primers for TCR Jbeta segments was used. TCRdb took over this immuneACCESS table, retaining in-frame rearrangements with V and J assigned. Such tables are incomplete; in checked studies, under half of the missing clones stem from an unresolved V gene, and the remainder is unexplained. The sample profile shows over 50,000 clones; around 75% of them were found once. Of the sample, approximately 50% falls within the top ten clones. Material for sequencing was PBMCs. The source is a man over 45 in good health and CMV-seropositive.

V usage is TRBV2 and J usage is TRBJ2-3; TRBD2 agrees at 11 bases. The CDR3 contains 18 residues. J lost 0 bases, V lost 4 bases, and 9 bases had no gene match. CDR1 and CDR2 (germline): SNHLY, FYNNEI. The CDR3 here is CASSVAGGEQGSTDTQYF. For the CDR3, the DNA is TGTGCCAGCAGTGTAGCGGGAGGGGAACAGGGTAGCACAGATACGCAGTATTTT. The whole variable domain, remainder taken from reference TRBV2 and TRBJ2-3, is EPEVTQTPSHQVTQMGQEVILRCVPISNHLYFYWYRQILGQKVEFLVSFYNNEISEKSEIFDDQFSVERPDGSNFTLKIRSTKLEDSAMYFCASSVAGGEQGSTDTQYFGPGTRLTVL.

The chain couples TRBV7-2 to TRBJ1-2, with 8 positions matching TRBD1. CDR1 and CDR2 from the germline V gene are SGHTA and FQGNSA. With 5 bases clipped from V and 8 bases from J, the junction kept 10 bases outside the gene matches. The CDR3 is 14 residues long. In nucleotides, the CDR3 is TGTGCCAGCAGCACTCACAGGGGGGGAGAAGGCTACACCTTC. Translating it yields CASSTHRGGEGYTF.

This chain links TRBV28 with TRBJ2-3; 7 positions match TRBD2. After removal of 5 bases from V and 2 bases from J, the junction contained 7 bases not matched to a gene. In germline, CDR1 is MDHEN, CDR2 SYDVKM. There are 15 residues in the CDR3. CDR3 amino acids: CASSNRGVYTDTQYF. The DNA for the CDR3 is TGTGCCAGCAGTAATCGGGGGGTTTACACAGATACGCAGTATTTT.

J is TRBJ1-2 and V is TRBV4-2; 9 nucleotides line up with TRBD1. Trimming removed 3 bases from V and 7 bases from J; junction bases left unmatched: 12. CDR1 is LGHNA, CDR2 YNFKEQ, per germline. This CDR3 spans 16 amino acids. The CDR3 loop reads CASSQATGGGQGGYTF. The CDR3 nucleotides are TGTGCCAGCAGCCAGGCGACAGGGGGTGGTCAGGGTGGCTACACCTTC.

The chain has TRBV4-1 and TRBJ1-2; no definite D call. This CDR3 spans 14 amino acids. Germline lookup yields CDR1 MGHRA and CDR2 YSYEKL. The V and J ends lost 3 bases and 4 bases respectively, with 12 bases between them. For the CDR3, the DNA is TGCGCCAGCAGCCAGGGCAGAAGCCTCTATGGCTACACCTTC. This sequence encodes CASSQGRSLYGYTF.

The V and J genes are TRBV6-6 and TRBJ1-1, with a tentative D call TRBD1 (5 bases). This CDR3 is built from 12 residues. CDR1 is MNHNY, CDR2 SVGAGI, per germline (reference sequence). The V gene lost 10 bases and the J gene lost 3 bases, with 12 bases spanning the gap. The CDR3 DNA reads TGTGCCACCCGACCGGGGGACACTGAAGCTTTCTTT. Residues: CATRPGDTEAFF.

V and J are TRBV6-5 and TRBJ1-2; D is undetermined. Germline V gene lookup returns CDR1 MNHEY and CDR2 SVGAGI. This CDR3 has 14 amino acids. V was trimmed by 5 bases and J by 5 bases, leaving 15 bases between them. CDR3 sequence (DNA): TGTGCCAGCAGTAGCCAACAGAAGGTTTATGGCTACACCTTC. As protein: CASSSQQKVYGYTF.

This clone was picked up one time. The V call is TRBV19, the J call TRBJ1-2; the match to TRBD1 covers 8 bases. This CDR3 is 13 amino acids long. V was clipped by 7 bases and J by 8 bases; unmatched bases: 9. Per the germline V gene, CDR1 is LNHDA and CDR2 is SQIVND (reference sequence). The CDR3 spells CASNPTGDGGYTF. In nucleotides, the CDR3 is TGTGCCAGTAACCCGACAGGGGACGGAGGCTACACCTTC.

The chain links TRBV5-4 to TRBJ1-4; a weak D match, TRBD1 (5 bases). The ends were cut back, 2 bases at V and 0 bases at J, with 11 bases in the middle. Germline V CDR1 and CDR2: SGHNT, YYREEE (reference sequence). The CDR3 covers 16 residues. CDR3 loop: CASSLRDSATNEKLFF. CDR3 bases: TGTGCCAGCAGCTTACGTGACAGCGCAACTAATGAAAAACTGTTTTTT.

This clone appeared a few times. The chain is built from TRBV6-1 and TRBJ2-7, with a weak D call TRBD1 (6 bases). The ends were cut back, 7 bases at V and 5 bases at J, with 21 bases in the middle. Looked up from germline, CDR1 is MNHNS and CDR2 is SASEGT. The CDR3 is 15 residues long. CDR3 amino acids: CASMAPNRELNEQYF. In DNA, the CDR3 is TGTGCCAGCATGGCCCCAAACAGGGAATTGAACGAGCAGTACTTC.

The chain uses TRBV9 and TRBJ1-6, with D uncertain. The ends were cut back, 1 base at V and 12 bases at J, with 8 bases in the middle. Germline values: CDR1 SGDLS, CDR2 YYNGEE. The CDR3 consists of 12 residues. The CDR3: CASSVSGGPLHF. CDR3 bases: TGTGCCAGCAGCGTAAGTGGAGGACCCCTCCACTTT.

This chain joins TRBV6-5 and TRBJ2-5, with 9 positions matching TRBD1. TRBJ2-7 matches the DNA end more closely, so the J call is doubtful. The germline V gene has CDR1 MNHEY and CDR2 SVGAGI. CDR3 length: 14 amino acids. CDR3 loop: CASSYGQGTYEQYF. The CDR3 DNA reads as TGTGCCAGCAGTTACGGACAGGGGACCTACGAGCAGTACTTC.

The sample holds one count of this clone. The chain couples TRBV18 to TRBJ2-7, with 9 bases fitting TRBD1. The CDR3 has 14 residues. V shed 2 bases, J shed 3 bases, and the junction held 2 bases outside the gene matches. Germline-derived CDR1 and CDR2 are KGHSH and LQKENI. CDR3 coding DNA: TGTGCCAGCTCACCAGGGACAGGGCACTACGAGCAGTACTTC. It yields the protein CASSPGTGHYEQYF.

This sequence joins TRBV4-1 and TRBJ1-6, with a tentative D call TRBD1 (5 bases). Germline lookup yields CDR1 MGHRA and CDR2 YSYEKL. The CDR3 runs to 15 residues. Trimming pared 1 base from V and 8 bases from J, leaving 12 bases between. CDR3 sequence reads: CASSQVGRVDSPLHF. CDR3 DNA sequence: TGCGCCAGCAGCCAAGTCGGCAGGGTTGATTCACCCCTCCACTTT.

This clone turned up a few times. This chain uses TRBV19 with TRBJ2-1; D is perhaps TRBD2 (6 bases). Trimming removed 3 bases from V and 13 bases from J, with 19 bases in between. The CDR3 has 14 residues. CDR1 is LNHDA and CDR2 is SQIVND in the germline V gene (reference sequence). CDR3 DNA sequence: TGTGCCAGTAGTATGGTTTCTGTCGGGGGACCCCAGTTCTTC. As protein: CASSMVSVGGPQFF.

J is TRBJ2-2 and V is TRBV11-2, with D tentatively TRBD2 (5 bases). Germline V CDR1 and CDR2: SGHAT, FQNNGV. V was shortened by 11 bases and J by 4 bases, with 23 bases between the two germline ends. The CDR3 contains 16 residues. The CDR3 here is CAGEPPVRVSTGELFF. Here the CDR3 DNA reads TGTGCCGGGGAGCCCCCCGTCCGGGTTAGCACCGGGGAGCTGTTTTTT.

CDR3 DNA sequence: TGCAGCGTTGGCGGGAGGGCCTCAGATACGCAGTATTTT. Its translation is CSVGGRASDTQYF. The J gene is TRBJ2-3, the V gene TRBV29-1, with 9 bases aligning to TRBD2. This CDR3 comprises 13 residues. Unmatched junction bases numbered 3, after V lost 4 bases and J lost 4 bases. Germline V gene sequence: CDR1 SQVTM, CDR2 ANQGSEA.

Worth noting for this clone: This CDR3 fails to terminate in the conserved phenylalanine or tryptophan, so it likely reflects a read error. The V call is TRBV27, the J call TRBJ1-5; unclear D gene. The V gene's germline CDR1 is MNHEY and CDR2 SMNVEV (reference sequence). The CDR3 contains 13 residues. Trimming took off 2 bases at V and 7 bases at J, with 9 bases between the two ends. The CDR3 nucleotides are TGTGCCAGCAGTTTAACAGTCAACCAGCCCCAGCATCTT. This encodes CASSLTVNQPQHL.

The V gene is TRBV9, the J gene TRBJ2-1, with 10 bases lining up with TRBD2. This CDR3 spans 17 amino acids. V lost 0 bases, J lost 2 bases, and 5 bases stayed unmatched. Looked up from germline, CDR1 is SGDLS and CDR2 is YYNGEE. DNA for the CDR3: TGTGCCAGCAGCGTAGATCTAGCGGGAGCGGCCTACAATGAGCAGTTCTTC. It specifies CASSVDLAGAAYNEQFF.

CDR3 DNA sequence: TGTGCCAGCAGCTCGACGGGACAGAACAACCAAGAGACCCAGTACTTC. Translation: CASSSTGQNNQETQYF. The rearrangement joins TRBV7-2 to TRBJ2-5, with 7 bases identical to TRBD1. Germline CDR1 SGHTA, CDR2 FQGNSA. The CDR3 runs to 16 residues. J gave up 0 bases and V 4 bases, and 8 bases lay outside the gene matches.

The chain carries TRBV7-9 and TRBJ2-3, with TRBD2 matching 11 bases. Germline V gives CDR1 SEHNR, CDR2 FQNEAQ (reference sequence). This CDR3 has 16 residues. Trimming removed 6 bases from V and 0 bases from J; junction bases left unmatched: 5. The DNA for the CDR3 is TGTGCCAGCAGGGGACTAGCGGTTTTTAGCACAGATACGCAGTATTTT. Translation: CASRGLAVFSTDTQYF.

The chain recombines TRBV5-8 with TRBJ2-3, with 8 nucleotides matching TRBD2. Trimming cost V 4 bases and J 0 bases; bases outside gene matches: 10. CDR3 length equals 17 residues. Per the germline V gene, CDR1 is SGHTS and CDR2 is YDEGEE. The CDR3: CASSRLRGGQSTDTQYF. The CDR3 nucleotides read TGTGCCAGCAGCCGTCTTCGCGGGGGGCAGAGCACAGATACGCAGTATTTT.

V and J are TRBV27 and TRBJ1-2; 8 positions agree with TRBD1. Trimming removed 2 bases from V and 1 base from J; junction bases left unmatched: 3. Germline V gene lookup returns CDR1 MNHEY and CDR2 SMNVEV (reference sequence). The CDR3 has 15 residues. Here the CDR3 reads CASSLGGQGNYGYTF. CDR3 nucleotide sequence: TGTGCCAGCAGTTTAGGAGGACAGGGTAACTATGGCTACACCTTC.